This entry features one TCR beta chain sequence. Antigen specificity is unknown. These data belong to a study of T cell responses to AZD1222 COVID-19 vaccine. General study points: Repertoire sampling was restricted to post-peak T cell response timepoints. Increased Spike-specific TCR breadth and depth were observed after two AZD1222 doses. White British donors predominated, females outnumbered males, and clonal diversity was possibly underestimated. Nearly half of spike-specific TCRs reportedly target variant regions that are unmutated in the B.1.351 and B.1.1.7 variants.

Generated by immunoSEQ multiplex PCR, the TCRdb table keeps only in-frame clones and is missing some. The table shows 86,000 or so clones, with about nine tenths occurring only once. V lost 2 bases, J lost 6 bases, and 8 bases stayed unmatched. The CDR3 sequence is 16 residues long. CDR1 is SGHTA, CDR2 FQGNSA, per germline. This sequence joins TRBV7-2 and TRBJ1-5; 9 bases match TRBD1. This clonotype was sampled from an adult who received the AZD1222 COVID-19 vaccine. This specimen consisted of peripheral blood, obtained 28 days after the second AZD1222 dose. The DNA of the CDR3 is TGTGCCAGCAGCTTATTAGGGGGGACAGGGAGTCAGCCCCAGCATTTT. Translating gives CASSLLGGTGSQPQHF.